Presented here are 3 T cell receptor beta chains from one specimen sequenced in a study of blood T cell repertoires in COVID-19. Sequenced by immunoSEQ multiplex PCR; TCRdb stores in-frame clones only, minus some. In the table there are approximately 150,000 clones, approximately 87% of which are singletons. Material: PBMCs or T cells enriched from blood (not recorded which). These TCRs come from a man aged 55-75 years who had recovered from COVID-19.

The chain uses TRBV20-1 and TRBJ2-7; weak D call: TRBD1 (6 bases). This CDR3 has 14 residues. V was trimmed by 3 bases and J by 3 bases, leaving 15 bases between them. Per the germline V gene, CDR1 is DFQATT and CDR2 is SNEGSKA (reference sequence). CDR3 sequence (DNA): TGCAGTGCTAGTCCTTCAGGGGCACACTACGAGCAGTACTTC. It is translated as CSASPSGAHYEQYF.

The chain uses TRBV2 and TRBJ2-5; 11 nucleotides agree with TRBD2. This CDR3 has 16 residues. V dropped 3 bases and J dropped 1; count of bases not matched to a gene: 4. CDR1 and CDR2 (germline): SNHLY, FYNNEI. The CDR3 DNA reads as TGTGCCAGCAGTGATGGGACTAGCGGAAGCCAAGAGACCCAGTACTTC. This sequence encodes CASSDGTSGSQETQYF.

The genes are TRBV9 and TRBJ1-4; D call uncertain. V was cut by 3 bases and J by 8 bases, with 14 bases left in between. The CDR3 spans 14 residues. CDR1 and CDR2 from the germline V gene are SGDLS and YYNGEE. In DNA form, the CDR3 reads TGTGCCAGCAGCGCCGACCGAGGGTACGAAAAACTGTTTTTT. Translated: CASSADRGYEKLFF.